This is a list of T cell receptor beta chains from one sample in a study of blood T cells in healthy people across ages. MiXCR, applied by TCRdb to the 5' RACE reads, yields one record per CDR3 protein. The data contain fewer than 2,000,000 distinct CDR3 sequences, approximately 39% of them seen just once; the ten biggest clones take up more than 20%. Sequencing input: blood. All receptors come from a human donor in good health. Both conserved end residues are part of each CDR3. D genes are given only for firm matches. A row's size may be missing; if present it is once, few, many or a size class.

v_call: TRBV7-9
d_call: .
j_call: TRBJ2-3
clone_size: .
cdr3_aa: CASSLYSRLTGITDTQYF
cdr3_nt: TGTGCCAGCAGCTTATACAGTAGGCTCACAGGGATCACAGATACGCAGTATTTT

v_call: TRBV3-1
d_call: .
j_call: TRBJ2-6
clone_size: .
cdr3_aa: CASSPFQGANVLTF
cdr3_nt: TGTGCCAGCAGCCCTTTCCAGGGGGCCAACGTCCTGACTTTC

v_call: TRBV15
d_call: .
j_call: TRBJ2-5
clone_size: .
cdr3_aa: CATGSGGTPETQYF
cdr3_nt: TGTGCCACCGGCAGCGGCGGAACGCCGGAGACCCAGTACTTC

v_call: TRBV20-1
d_call: .
j_call: TRBJ1-2
clone_size: .
cdr3_aa: CSARDIDYGYTF
cdr3_nt: TGCAGTGCTAGAGATATCGACTATGGCTACACCTTC

v_call: TRBV29-1
d_call: .
j_call: TRBJ2-4
clone_size: .
cdr3_aa: CSVGQAGWQYF
cdr3_nt: TGCAGCGTTGGACAGGCGGGTTGGCAGTACTTC

v_call: TRBV5-1
d_call: TRBD1
j_call: TRBJ2-5
clone_size: few
cdr3_aa: CASTTGAWQETQYF
cdr3_nt: TGCGCCAGCACGACAGGGGCTTGGCAAGAGACCCAGTACTTC

v_call: TRBV20-1
d_call: TRBD1
j_call: TRBJ2-7
clone_size: few
cdr3_aa: CSASGQGASGISYEQYF
cdr3_nt: TGCAGTGCTAGTGGCCAGGGGGCATCCGGGATCTCCTACGAGCAGTACTTC

v_call: TRBV7-2
d_call: .
j_call: TRBJ1-2
clone_size: .
cdr3_aa: CASGRETEYGYTF
cdr3_nt: TGTGCCAGCGGTCGGGAAACGGAGTACGGCTACACCTTC

v_call: TRBV18
d_call: .
j_call: TRBJ1-2
clone_size: few
cdr3_aa: CASSPEGLDGYTF
cdr3_nt: TGTGCCAGCTCACCAGAGGGTCTCGATGGCTACACCTTC

v_call: TRBV7-2
d_call: .
j_call: TRBJ2-4
clone_size: few
cdr3_aa: CASSPQAGEVLGAKNIQYF
cdr3_nt: TGTGCCAGCAGCCCCCAGGCGGGTGAGGTTTTAGGAGCCAAAAACATTCAGTACTTC

v_call: TRBV2
d_call: .
j_call: TRBJ2-1
clone_size: few
cdr3_aa: CASSDTHEQFF
cdr3_nt: TGTGCCAGCAGTGACACCCATGAGCAGTTCTTC